A selection of T cell receptor beta chains follows, all from one sample in a study of identical twins. MiXCR, run by TCRdb on the 5' RACE reads, gives a single entry per CDR3 protein. The sample yields some 260,000 distinct CDR3 sequences, roughly 13% seen once. Sequencing was performed on memory (CD45RO+) T cells sorted from blood. These receptors were taken from a woman in her late teens or twenties in good health. Each CDR3 is given with its conserved first and last residue. A D gene is named only where the DNA matches it firmly. Clone sizes are given selectively: once, few, many, or a class where the clone is expanded.

D gene	J gene	V gene	clone size	CDR3 protein	CDR3 DNA
TRBD1	TRBJ1-4	TRBV11-2	many	CASSSWDRGHEKLFF	TGTGCCAGCAGCTCATGGGACAGGGGGCATGAAAAACTGTTTTTT
.	TRBJ2-5	TRBV14	.	CASSQDYRHQYF	TGTGCCAGCAGCCAAGATTATAGGCACCAGTACTTC
.	TRBJ2-7	TRBV20-1	.	CSAIGQLSYEQYF	TGCAGTGCGATCGGACAGCTATCCTACGAGCAGTACTTC
.	TRBJ2-3	TRBV7-8	few	CASSFHSLDTQYF	TGTGCCAGCAGTTTTCACAGCTTAGATACGCAGTATTTT
.	TRBJ2-5	TRBV5-1	.	CASSGHMTQETQYF	TGCGCCAGCAGTGGGCATATGACACAAGAGACCCAGTACTTC
.	TRBJ1-1	TRBV7-9	many	CASSFHENTEAFF	TGTGCCAGCAGCTTCCATGAGAACACTGAAGCTTTCTTT
.	TRBJ1-2	TRBV29-1	few	CSALQGSYGYTF	TGCAGCGCCCTACAGGGCTCCTATGGCTACACCTTC
.	TRBJ2-1	TRBV4-2	few	CASSQDRNYGSNEQFF	TGTGCCAGCAGCCAAGATCGAAACTATGGTTCCAATGAGCAGTTCTTC
.	TRBJ2-3	TRBV5-6	.	CASSPGPEDTQYF	TGTGCCAGCAGCCCGGGACCCGAGGATACGCAGTATTTT
.	TRBJ1-3	TRBV19	.	CASTGLNSGNTIYF	TGTGCCAGTACGGGACTGAACTCTGGAAACACCATATATTTT